The 27 T cell receptor beta chains below all came from one sample that was sequenced in a study of blood T cell repertoires in COVID-19. Assay used: immunoSEQ multiplex PCR; TCRdb lists only in-frame clones, some missing. This table has tens of thousands of clones, 65% to 90% appearing once. Sequencing was performed on peripheral blood. The receptors shown here come from a man aged 60 to 75 with acute or convalescent COVID-19.

This chain links TRBV7-9 with TRBJ1-2; 8 bases fit TRBD1. Germline assignment: CDR1 SEHNR and CDR2 FQNEAQ (reference sequence). The CDR3 spans 15 residues. With 5 bases clipped from V and 2 bases from J, the junction kept 7 bases outside the gene matches. The CDR3 coding sequence is TGTGCCAGCAGCCCGAGGCAGGGGGCAAACTATGGCTACACCTTC. Translating gives CASSPRQGANYGYTF.

The gene calls are TRBV15 and TRBJ2-5, with D uncertain. This CDR3 comprises 15 residues. Looked up from germline, CDR1 is LNHNV and CDR2 is YYDKDF (reference sequence). Trimming left V 1 base short and J 1 base short, with 10 bases between. CDR3 nucleotides: TGTGCCACCAGCAGAGTAGTTCCGGGCCAAGAGACCCAGTACTTC. Amino acids: CATSRVVPGQETQYF.

The CDR3 is CASRNGQGASQPQHF. As DNA, the CDR3 is TGTGCCAGCAGGAACGGACAGGGGGCGAGTCAGCCCCAGCATTTT. The rearrangement joins TRBV6-5 to TRBJ1-5, with 11 bases fitting TRBD1. V dropped 6 bases and J dropped 6; count of bases not matched to a gene: 7. This CDR3 spans 15 amino acids. Germline CDR1 MNHEY, CDR2 SVGAGI.

This sequence joins TRBV6-2 or TRBV6-3 and TRBJ2-1; 8 bases are shared with TRBD2. V shed 0 bases and J 5 bases; nucleotides not matched to a gene: 6. The CDR3 is made up of 16 amino acids. Per the germline V gene, CDR1 is MNHEY and CDR2 is SVGEGT. CDR3 DNA: TGTGCCAGCAGTTACTCGCTTCAGCGGGGGCACAATGAGCAGTTCTTC. Translation gives CASSYSLQRGHNEQFF.

The chain is built from TRBV5-1 and TRBJ1-1; tentatively, D is TRBD1 (6 bases). Germline V lookup: CDR1 SGHRS, CDR2 YFSETQ. The CDR3 totals 13 residues. Trimming stripped 4 bases from V and 7 bases from J, with 14 bases between. CDR3 DNA sequence: TGCGCCAGCAGCGCCGGACAGCCCAGTGAAGCTTTCTTT. Translated, it gives CASSAGQPSEAFF.

V usage is TRBV7-2 and J usage is TRBJ1-3, with TRBD1 as a possible D gene (5 bases). Germline-derived CDR1 and CDR2 are SGHTA and FQGNSA. This CDR3 is 17 amino acids long. V gave up 0 bases and J gave up 0 bases, with 12 bases separating them. The CDR3, as DNA: TGTGCCAGCAGCTTAGCGGGGAGGGGAAGCTCTGGAAACACCATATATTTT. This sequence encodes CASSLAGRGSSGNTIYF.

V is TRBV28 and J is TRBJ2-7; 9 bases are a match to TRBD1. In germline, CDR1 is MDHEN, CDR2 SYDVKM. V was clipped by 6 bases and J by 3 bases; unmatched bases: 9. The length of the CDR3 is 15 residues. As DNA, the CDR3 is TGTGCCAGCAGACCTACAGGGGGCAGAAACTACGAGCAGTACGTC. Translated, it gives CASRPTGGRNYEQYV.

This sequence joins TRBV3-1 (or the pseudogene TRBV3-2) and TRBJ2-7; D might be TRBD2 (6 bases). This CDR3 comprises 17 residues. Trimming shortened V by 1 base and J by 12 bases, and 28 bases separated the two germline ends. Germline CDR1 and CDR2: LGHDT and YNNKEL (reference sequence). The CDR3 nucleotides are TGTGCCAGCAGCCAAGTTAATAAGTGGGGGGACCAAGGTAGGCTGTACGTC. It yields the protein CASSQVNKWGDQGRLYV.

This chain joins TRBV6-5 and TRBJ1-2; a possible D gene is TRBD1 (5 bases). The V and J ends lost 10 bases and 11 bases respectively, with 23 bases between them. From germline, CDR1 is MNHEY and CDR2 SVGAGI. This CDR3 has 13 residues. The CDR3 sequence is CATSQTQGLGYTF. CDR3 in DNA: TGTGCCACCTCCCAAACGCAGGGTTTGGGGTACACCTTC.

V is TRBV7-2 and J is TRBJ2-3; 13 bases align to TRBD2. Looked up from germline, CDR1 is SGHTA and CDR2 is FQGNSA. V was clipped by 0 bases and J by 15 bases; unmatched bases: 3. The CDR3 contains 13 residues. Here the CDR3 DNA reads TGTGCCAGCAGCTTAGCGACTAGCGGGGGGTATTATTTT. Translating gives CASSLATSGGYYF.

The V gene is TRBV5-4, the J gene TRBJ1-1; D ambiguous. The CDR3 has 14 residues. V dropped 4 bases and J dropped 0 bases, with 10 bases sitting between them. Per the germline V gene, CDR1 is SGHNT and CDR2 is YYREEE (reference sequence). CDR3 sequence reads: CASSKTSMNTEAFF. The CDR3 DNA is TGTGCCAGCAGCAAGACATCGATGAACACTGAAGCTTTCTTT.

The chain recombines TRBV7-2 with TRBJ2-5, with no clear D. Germline V CDR1 and CDR2: SGHTA, FQGNSA. Trimming shortened V by 2 bases and J by 6 bases, and 13 bases separated the two germline ends. The CDR3 totals 14 residues. The CDR3 DNA follows: TGTGCCAGCAGCTTAAGTGCGGATCAAAAGACCCAGTACTTC. Translated, it gives CASSLSADQKTQYF.

CDR3 bases: TGCGCCAGCAGTCATCGGGAGGGGCGGGATATCGAGCAGTACGTC. The encoded protein is CASSHREGRDIEQYV. The rearrangement uses TRBV23-1 and TRBJ2-7; 8 nucleotides line up with TRBD2. TRBV23-1 is treated as an ORF (open reading frame) with a function not yet certain. After removal of 3 bases from V and 6 bases from J, the junction contained 10 bases not matched to a gene. The CDR3 contains 15 residues.

About this clone itself: Other DNA sequences in the same sample also yield this CDR3. The chain employs TRBV18 and TRBJ1-5; the match to TRBD1 covers 9 bases. With V trimmed by 3 bases and J by 4 bases, 1 base remained unmatched. Germline loops: CDR1 KGHSH, CDR2 LQKENI. The CDR3 loop spans 14 amino acids. CDR3 sequence: CASSPGTGNQPQHF. DNA for the CDR3: TGTGCCAGCTCACCGGGGACAGGGAATCAGCCCCAGCATTTT.

There are a few counts of this clone. V usage is TRBV2 and J usage is TRBJ2-1, with D unresolved. Germline lookup yields CDR1 SNHLY and CDR2 FYNNEI. V lost 1 base and J lost 7, with 5 bases in between. There are 12 residues in the CDR3. The CDR3 reads CASSEGRNEQFF. Written as DNA, the CDR3 is TGTGCCAGCAGTGAAGGTAGAAATGAGCAGTTCTTC.

V and J are TRBV18 and TRBJ2-1; D remains unclear. This CDR3 has 13 amino acids. V lost 3 bases to trimming and J lost 5 bases, with 8 bases between them. The germline gives CDR1 KGHSH, CDR2 LQKENI. In DNA form, the CDR3 reads TGTGCCAGCTCACCGATTCGAGACAATGAGCAGTTCTTC. It translates to CASSPIRDNEQFF. The whole variable domain, filled in from reference TRBV18 and TRBJ2-1, reads NAGVMQNPRHLVRRRGQEARLRCSPMKGHSHVYWYRQLPEEGLKFMVYLQKENIIDESGMPKERFSAEFPKEGPSILRIQQVVRGDSAAYFCASSPIRDNEQFFGPGTRLTVL.

This sequence joins TRBV27 and TRBJ1-6; TRBD1 matches 8 bases. Germline trimming cut 0 bases from V and 1 base from J; bases unmatched to any gene: 5. Germline loops: CDR1 MNHEY, CDR2 SMNVEV (reference sequence). The CDR3 is 18 amino acids. CDR3 DNA sequence: TGTGCCAGCAGTTTATCTGGACAGGGAAGGTCCTATAATTCACCCCTCCACTTT. Its protein is CASSLSGQGRSYNSPLHF.

This chain joins TRBV7-2 and TRBJ1-4, with D perhaps matching TRBD1 (6 bases). This CDR3 region has 17 residues. Germline CDR1 reads SGHTA; CDR2 reads FQGNSA. V lost 5 bases to trimming and J lost 0 bases, with 16 bases between them. The CDR3 region is CASSPRGNQATNEKLFF. CDR3 sequence (DNA): TGTGCCAGCAGCCCTAGGGGGAACCAAGCAACTAATGAAAAACTGTTTTTT.

CDR3 sequence: CASSLRTGGENIQYF. DNA of the CDR3: TGTGCCAGCTCACTCCGGACAGGGGGCGAAAACATTCAGTACTTC. The chain is built from TRBV18 and TRBJ2-4, with 11 bases fitting TRBD1. The germline gives CDR1 KGHSH, CDR2 LQKENI. The CDR3 loop spans 15 amino acids. After removal of 4 bases from V and 5 bases from J, the junction contained 4 bases not matched to a gene.

V usage is TRBV4-1 and J usage is TRBJ2-5, with TRBD2 identical over 10 bases. This CDR3 has 17 amino acids. V was pared by 1 base and J by 4 bases, with 9 bases of the junction left unmatched. Germline values: CDR1 MGHRA, CDR2 YSYEKL. The CDR3 sequence is CASSQGVGLAGVETQYF. The CDR3, as DNA: TGCGCCAGCAGCCAAGGAGTCGGCCTAGCGGGGGTAGAGACCCAGTACTTC.

The chain joins TRBV7-3 to TRBJ2-2, with no clear D. V was pared by 3 bases and J by 6 bases, with 11 bases between. The CDR3 sequence is 14 residues long. The germline V gene has CDR1 SGHTA and CDR2 FQGTGA. The CDR3 DNA reads TGTGCCAGCAGCTTTCAGTCCCCTCCCGGGGAGCTGTTTTTT. Protein sequence: CASSFQSPPGELFF.

The V gene is TRBV9, the J gene TRBJ2-2; D unresolved. The V end was cut by 4 bases, the J end by 5 bases, with 12 bases between. Germline V gives CDR1 SGDLS, CDR2 YYNGEE. The CDR3 sequence is 14 residues long. CDR3 in DNA: TGTGCCAGCAGCAGAGGATGGAATACCGGGGAGCTGTTTTTT. Encoded protein: CASSRGWNTGELFF.

The V and J genes are TRBV7-2 and TRBJ2-7; D is ambiguous. From germline, CDR1 is SGHTA and CDR2 FQGNSA. The CDR3 extends over 14 amino acids. The germline V and J ends were trimmed by 4 bases and 3 bases, with 13 bases remaining between them. The CDR3 DNA follows: TGTGCCAGCAGCTCGTCGAGCAGGCTCTACGAGCAGTACTTC. It encodes CASSSSSRLYEQYF.

The gene calls are TRBV4-1 and TRBJ1-2; 7 nucleotides agree with TRBD1. Germline V gene data show CDR1 as MGHRA and CDR2 as YSYEKL. Trimming removed 7 bases from V and 2 bases from J; junction bases left unmatched: 16. The CDR3 totals 17 residues. The CDR3 DNA reads as TGCGCCAGCACCGAAAGTAGGGGGCAATACTCGAACTATGGCTACACCTTC. Protein sequence: CASTESRGQYSNYGYTF.

The chain recombines TRBV2 with TRBJ1-3; 8 bases agree with TRBD1. Per the germline V gene, CDR1 is SNHLY and CDR2 is FYNNEI. V lost 2 bases to trimming and J lost 0 bases; unmatched junction nucleotides: 3. This CDR3 is built from 16 residues. DNA of the CDR3: TGTGCCAGCAGTGAAATGGGACAGGCCTCTGGAAACACCATATATTTT. Its translation: CASSEMGQASGNTIYF.

The table lists this clone with a count of one. The CDR3 sequence is CASSPGGGFYSPLHF. The CDR3 DNA reads TGTGCCAGCAGCCCAGGCGGGGGTTTTTATTCACCCCTCCACTTT. This chain links TRBV7-9 with TRBJ1-6; D might be TRBD1 (5 bases). Between the trimmed V and J ends, which lost 5 bases and 8 bases, there was a span of 16 bases. In germline, CDR1 is SEHNR, CDR2 FQNEAQ (reference sequence). There are 15 residues in the CDR3.

The CDR3 nucleotides read TGTGCCAGTAGTATACGCGAGGATTCACCCCTCCACTTT. Encoded protein: CASSIREDSPLHF. The gene calls are TRBV19 and TRBJ1-6, with D uncertain. V lost 2 bases to trimming and J lost 8 bases, with 7 bases between them. The CDR3 loop spans 13 amino acids. The germline CDR1 and CDR2 sequences are LNHDA and SQIVND (reference sequence).